What follows are 12 T cell receptor beta chains derived from one specimen sequenced in a study of shared clonotypes between healthy human individuals (dated by TCRdb to the early 2020s). The library was generated by the immunoSEQ multiplex PCR assay. Held by TCRdb, this immuneACCESS table contains in-frame sequences only and omits some clones. Under half of the omission traces to an unresolved V gene where checked; the cause of the rest is unknown. This sample lists about 2.3 million clones; around 92% were detected once. About 0.41% of the sample goes to the ten largest clones. The sequencing input was naive CD4+ T cells from PBMCs. This specimen's cell subset or site label, per the study, means: CD45RA+ positively selected. These receptors all stem from a man between 18 and 29 years old in good health. Some clones in this sample may be carry-over from other donors' samples.

The chain recombines TRBV7-7 with TRBJ2-2; 7 bases agree with TRBD1. This CDR3 is built from 13 residues. The germline V gene has CDR1 SSHAT and CDR2 FNYEAQ (reference sequence). Trimming removed 8 bases from V and 7 bases from J; junction bases left unmatched: 7. CDR3: CASSDRVVGELFF. The CDR3 bases are TGTGCCAGCTCAGACAGGGTCGTCGGGGAGCTGTTTTTT.

This clone came up once. This CDR3 is CASSTYRGSTEAFF. The DNA for the CDR3 is TGTGCCAGCAGTACGTACAGGGGTAGCACTGAAGCTTTCTTT. V is TRBV28 and J is TRBJ1-1; 7 bases are a match to TRBD1. This CDR3 contains 14 residues. Per germline, CDR1 MDHEN and CDR2 SYDVKM. With 5 bases clipped from V and 4 bases from J, the junction kept 7 bases outside the gene matches. The variable domain in full, with the rest retrieved from reference TRBV28 and TRBJ1-1, is DVKVTQSSRYLVKRTGEKVFLECVQDMDHENMFWYRQDPGLGLRLIYFSYDVKMKEKGDIPEGYSVSREKKERFSLILESASTNQTSMYLCASSTYRGSTEAFFGQGTRLTVV.

This chain joins TRBV5-6 and TRBJ2-1; TRBD1 might be the D (8 bases). The CDR3 is 16 residues long. Trimming took 10 bases from V and 6 from J, leaving 26 bases between them. The V gene's germline CDR1 is SGHDT and CDR2 YYEEEE. CDR3 sequence reads: CAPAREVRGRSNEQFF. CDR3 coding DNA: TGTGCCCCTGCTCGGGAGGTCAGGGGGCGCAGCAATGAGCAGTTCTTC.

This clone has only one observation. The rearrangement joins TRBV27 to TRBJ2-7; 12 bases match TRBD1. The CDR3 length is 17 residues. The germline CDR1 and CDR2 sequences are MNHEY and SMNVEV (reference sequence). V shed 6 bases, J shed 0 bases, and the junction held 9 bases outside the gene matches. The CDR3 DNA reads as TGTGCCAGCAGCACCCGGGACAGGGGGCGCATCTCCTACGAGCAGTACTTC. Amino acids: CASSTRDRGRISYEQYF.

This clone has just one count. This CDR3 is CASSKGLDTGELFF. DNA of the CDR3: TGTGCCAGCAGCAAGGGGCTGGACACCGGGGAGCTGTTTTTT. The chain employs TRBV7-3 and TRBJ2-2; perhaps TRBD1 as D (5 bases). V was shortened by 5 bases and J by 3 bases, with 10 bases between the two germline ends. Germline CDR1 reads SGHTA; CDR2 reads FQGTGA. The CDR3 is made up of 14 amino acids.

The V and J genes are TRBV28 and TRBJ2-5; 9 bases line up with TRBD2. CDR1 MDHEN and CDR2 SYDVKM come from the germline V gene. The junction had 13 bases not matched to a gene; V was cut back by 4 bases and J by 7 bases. The CDR3 contains 16 residues. The CDR3 region has the DNA TGTGCCAGCAGTTCAAGACTAGCGGACCCCGGGGGGACCCAGTACTTC. Residues: CASSSRLADPGGTQYF.

As regards this clone: Within the sample, other DNA sequences also encode this same CDR3. The genes are TRBV27 and TRBJ2-7, with D perhaps being TRBD1 or TRBD2 (5 bases each). There are 14 residues in the CDR3. Germline loops: CDR1 MNHEY, CDR2 SMNVEV (reference sequence). V was trimmed by 3 bases and J by 4 bases, leaving 13 bases between them. CDR3: CASSFISGPYEQYF. The CDR3 DNA reads TGTGCCAGCAGTTTTATTTCGGGACCTTACGAGCAGTACTTC.

This rearrangement joins TRBV4-2 to TRBJ1-4; tentatively, D is TRBD1 (5 bases). Germline CDR1 is LGHNA and CDR2 is YNFKEQ. The CDR3 contains 15 residues. The ends were cut back, 4 bases at V and 5 bases at J, with 14 bases in the middle. In nucleotides, the CDR3 is TGTGCCAGCAGCCCCCGGGACGGACTGAATGAAAAACTGTTTTTT. Translated, it gives CASSPRDGLNEKLFF.

The chain carries TRBV5-1 and TRBJ2-5; TRBD2 aligns across 7 bases. The CDR3 consists of 13 residues. Unmatched junction bases numbered 5, after V lost 4 bases and J lost 5 bases. Per germline, CDR1 SGHRS and CDR2 YFSETQ. DNA of the CDR3: TGCGCCAGCAGCGGGGAGGGGACGGAGACCCAGTACTTC. Translating gives CASSGEGTETQYF.

This chain uses TRBV4-3 with TRBJ1-2, with D unclear. V was trimmed by 2 bases and J by 0 bases, leaving 10 bases between them. Per the germline V gene, CDR1 is LGHNA and CDR2 is YSLEER. This CDR3 has 15 amino acids. DNA for the CDR3: TGCGCCAGCAGCCAAACGGCAGCTTCTAACTATGGCTACACCTTC. This sequence encodes CASSQTAASNYGYTF.

The J gene is TRBJ2-2, the V gene TRBV9, with a possible D match to TRBD1 (5 bases). Germline V lookup: CDR1 SGDLS, CDR2 YYNGEE. V lost 0 bases to trimming and J lost 4 bases, with 10 bases between them. This CDR3 comprises 15 residues. The CDR3 loop is CASSVESGRTGELFF. CDR3 in DNA: TGTGCCAGCAGCGTAGAGTCAGGGCGCACCGGGGAGCTGTTTTTT.

The rearrangement joins TRBV4-1 to TRBJ1-2, with TRBD1 as a possible D gene (5 bases). Germline CDR1 is MGHRA and CDR2 is YSYEKL. Trimming shortened V by 1 base and J by 5 bases, and 17 bases separated the two germline ends. The CDR3 has 16 amino acids. CDR3 protein: CASSQAAQGQRYGYTF. CDR3 bases: TGCGCCAGCAGCCAAGCAGCTCAGGGTCAAAGGTATGGCTACACCTTC.